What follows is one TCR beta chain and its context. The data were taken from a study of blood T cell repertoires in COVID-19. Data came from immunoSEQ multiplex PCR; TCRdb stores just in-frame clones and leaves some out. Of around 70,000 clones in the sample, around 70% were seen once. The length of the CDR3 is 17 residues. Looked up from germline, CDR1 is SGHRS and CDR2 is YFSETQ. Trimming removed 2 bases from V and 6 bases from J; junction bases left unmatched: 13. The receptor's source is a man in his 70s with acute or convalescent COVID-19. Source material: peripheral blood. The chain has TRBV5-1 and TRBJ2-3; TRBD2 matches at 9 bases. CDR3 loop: CASSFGRTGLATDTQYF. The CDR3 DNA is TGCGCCAGCAGCTTTGGCCGGACGGGACTAGCAACGGATACGCAGTATTTT.